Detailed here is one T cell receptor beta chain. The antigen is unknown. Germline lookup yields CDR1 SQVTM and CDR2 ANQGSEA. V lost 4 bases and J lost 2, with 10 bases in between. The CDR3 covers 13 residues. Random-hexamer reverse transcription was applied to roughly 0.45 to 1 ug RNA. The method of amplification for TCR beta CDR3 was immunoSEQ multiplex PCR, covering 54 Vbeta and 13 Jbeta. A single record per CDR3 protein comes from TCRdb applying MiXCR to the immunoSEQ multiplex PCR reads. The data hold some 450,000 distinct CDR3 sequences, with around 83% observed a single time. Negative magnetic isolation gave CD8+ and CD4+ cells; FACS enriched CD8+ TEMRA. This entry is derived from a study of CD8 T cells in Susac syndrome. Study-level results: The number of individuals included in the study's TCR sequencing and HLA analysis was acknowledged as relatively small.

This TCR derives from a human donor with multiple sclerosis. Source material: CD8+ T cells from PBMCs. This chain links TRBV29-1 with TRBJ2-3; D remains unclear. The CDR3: CSVVLENTDTQYF. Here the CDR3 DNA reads TGCAGCGTTGTACTGGAGAACACAGATACGCAGTATTTT.